These T cell receptor beta chains were read from a single sample in a study of cytomegalovirus exposure and HLA in healthy donors. Profiling relied on immunoSEQ multiplex PCR, and the TCRdb table lists in-frame clones only, not all of them. The sample consists of 110,000 to 150,000 clones, more than 75% of them appearing once. The source material was PBMCs. The receptors stem from a male donor in good health and CMV-seronegative. Both conserved end residues are part of each CDR3. The D gene is left open where the match is weak. Not every row has a clone size; where given, it reads once, few, many or a size class.

J: TRBJ2-1
V: TRBV9
D: TRBD2
size: NA
DNA: TGTGCCAGCAGCGCGACTAGCGGGGGAGCAGGTATTGAGCAGTTCTTC
CDR3: CASSATSGGAGIEQFF

J: TRBJ2-3
V: TRBV2
D: TRBD2
size: few
DNA: TGTGCCAGCAGTCGGGAGGGGACTGACACAGATACGCAGTATTTT
CDR3: CASSREGTDTDTQYF

J: TRBJ2-3
V: TRBV10-2
D: NA
size: NA
DNA: TGCGCCAGCAGTGAACTGGGGGCAACAACAGATACGCAGTATTTT
CDR3: CASSELGATTDTQYF

J: TRBJ1-3
V: TRBV30
D: NA
size: NA
DNA: TGTGCCTGGAGTGTCCTGAGTTCCTCTGGAAACACCATATATTTT
CDR3: CAWSVLSSSGNTIYF

J: TRBJ2-3
V: TRBV5-1
D: TRBD2
size: NA
DNA: TGCGCCAGCAGCGTGGGACTAGCGGTCTGGAGCACAGATACGCAGTATTTT
CDR3: CASSVGLAVWSTDTQYF

J: TRBJ2-7
V: TRBV7-2
D: TRBD2
size: NA
DNA: TGTGCCAGCAGCTTAGAGACTAGCGGGGGGGGTGAGCAGTACTTC
CDR3: CASSLETSGGGEQYF

J: TRBJ2-3
V: TRBV5-4
D: TRBD2
size: NA
DNA: TGTGCCAGCAGCTCCCCGGGACTAGCGGGGACTCACACAGATACGCAGTATTTT
CDR3: CASSSPGLAGTHTDTQYF

J: TRBJ2-5
V: TRBV27
D: NA
size: NA
DNA: TGTGCCAGCAGTTTATACAGGGAAGAGACCCAGTACTTC
CDR3: CASSLYREETQYF

J: TRBJ1-1
V: TRBV5-1
D: NA
size: NA
DNA: TGCGCCAGCAGCTACGAGTCGGGGGGTGAAGCTTTCTTT
CDR3: CASSYESGGEAFF

J: TRBJ1-5
V: TRBV6-6
D: NA
size: NA
DNA: TGTGCCAGCAGAGAACCGCAGGGGACGGGCAATCAGCCCCAGCATTTT
CDR3: CASREPQGTGNQPQHF

J: TRBJ1-2
V: TRBV6-4
D: NA
size: few
DNA: TGTGCCAGCAGTGATTTCTCCAGGGGAGGCTACACCTTC
CDR3: CASSDFSRGGYTF

J: TRBJ2-3
V: TRBV7-9
D: TRBD1
size: NA
DNA: TGTGCCAGCAGCTCCGCGACAGGGGTTACGCAGTATTTT
CDR3: CASSSATGVTQYF

J: TRBJ1-1
V: TRBV4-3
D: NA
size: NA
DNA: TGCGCCAGCAGCCAAGAAGCGGGGGCTGAAGCTTTCTTT
CDR3: CASSQEAGAEAFF

J: TRBJ2-7
V: TRBV21-1
D: NA
size: NA
DNA: TGTGCCAGCGGGCCCAAGCAGTACTTC
CDR3: CASGPKQYF

J: TRBJ2-5
V: TRBV5-1
D: NA
size: NA
DNA: TGCGCCAGCAGCTTGAACTCGGGGGGCTGGATGACCCAGTACTTC
CDR3: CASSLNSGGWMTQYF

J: TRBJ1-4
V: TRBV7-6
D: TRBD1
size: NA
DNA: TGTGCCAGCAGCTTAGGGACAGGGGGAGGTGAAAAACTGTTTTTT
CDR3: CASSLGTGGGEKLFF

J: TRBJ2-3
V: TRBV5-1
D: TRBD1
size: NA
DNA: TGCGCCAGCGGGGACAGGGGCACAGATACGCAGTATTTT
CDR3: CASGDRGTDTQYF

J: TRBJ1-4
V: TRBV18
D: TRBD1
size: NA
DNA: TGTGCCAGCTCGCCTAAGGGACAGCCCATCCACGAAAAACTGTTTTTT
CDR3: CASSPKGQPIHEKLFF

J: TRBJ1-1
V: TRBV27
D: NA
size: once
DNA: TGTGCCAGCAGAAGCGTTGTCGCCCCCGAAGCTTTCTTT
CDR3: CASRSVVAPEAFF

J: TRBJ2-5
V: TRBV6-5
D: NA
size: NA
DNA: TGTGCCAGCAGTTACCGTTACCAAGAGACCCAGTACTTC
CDR3: CASSYRYQETQYF

J: TRBJ1-1
V: TRBV2
D: NA
size: NA
DNA: TGTGCCAGTCGGAGGAACACTGAAGCTTTCTTT
CDR3: CASRRNTEAFF

J: TRBJ2-7
V: TRBV15
D: NA
size: few
DNA: TGTGCCACCAGCAGAGATCGAACCGGTTACCTCGAGCAGTACTTC
CDR3: CATSRDRTGYLEQYF

J: TRBJ1-2
V: TRBV9
D: NA
size: NA
DNA: TGTGCCAGCAGCGTAGATCCCAGGGAGGCCTATGGCTACACCTTC
CDR3: CASSVDPREAYGYTF

J: TRBJ2-2
V: TRBV19
D: TRBD2
size: few
DNA: TGTGCCAGTAGGAAAGGACTAGCGGGGGGAAACACCGGGGAGCTGTTTTTT
CDR3: CASRKGLAGGNTGELFF

J: TRBJ1-1
V: TRBV27
D: NA
size: NA
DNA: TGTGCCAGCAGTCTCTACACCCTTCGGGGCACTGAAGCTTTCTTT
CDR3: CASSLYTLRGTEAFF

J: TRBJ2-1
V: TRBV11-3
D: NA
size: NA
DNA: TGTGCCAGCAGCCGGACAGACAATGAGCAGTTCTTC
CDR3: CASSRTDNEQFF

J: TRBJ2-3
V: TRBV5-1
D: TRBD1
size: NA
DNA: TGCGCCAGCAGCGCACGAGGGGGCAGTGCAGATACGCAGTATTTT
CDR3: CASSARGGSADTQYF

J: TRBJ2-5
V: TRBV18
D: TRBD2
size: once
DNA: TGTGCCAGCTCACCCTCGGAAGGGGCGCGGGGGGAGACCCAGTACTTC
CDR3: CASSPSEGARGETQYF

J: TRBJ1-2
V: TRBV20-1
D: NA
size: NA
DNA: TGCAGTGCTAGGACAGGTTTTGGCTACACCTTC
CDR3: CSARTGFGYTF

J: TRBJ2-7
V: TRBV19
D: TRBD1
size: NA
DNA: TGTGCCACTTGGGCAGGGGGCAGGAACGAGCAGTACTTC
CDR3: CATWAGGRNEQYF

J: TRBJ1-5
V: TRBV19
D: NA
size: NA
DNA: TGTGCCAGTAGTATAGGGGGCTATAGCAATCAGCCCCAGCATTTT
CDR3: CASSIGGYSNQPQHF

J: TRBJ2-1
V: TRBV21-1
D: NA
size: NA
DNA: TGTGCCAGCAGCAAAAATCGGACAGAAAGCAATGAGCAGTTCTTC
CDR3: CASSKNRTESNEQFF

J: TRBJ2-7
V: TRBV4-3
D: NA
size: once
DNA: TGCGCCAGCAGCCAAGATTTGGCGGCCTCCTACGAGCAGTACTTC
CDR3: CASSQDLAASYEQYF

J: TRBJ2-3
V: TRBV7-2
D: TRBD2
size: NA
DNA: TGTGCCAGCAGCCTTCGACTAAGCGGGGACACAGATACGCAGTATTTT
CDR3: CASSLRLSGDTDTQYF

J: TRBJ2-7
V: TRBV27
D: TRBD1
size: NA
DNA: TGTGCCAGCTGGAGGGGACAGGGGAGCCACGAGCAGTACTTC
CDR3: CASWRGQGSHEQYF

J: TRBJ1-1
V: TRBV5-4
D: TRBD1
size: NA
DNA: TGTGCCAGCAGCTCCGCGGGACAGGGGAACACTGAAGCTTTCTTT
CDR3: CASSSAGQGNTEAFF

J: TRBJ1-2
V: TRBV27
D: TRBD1
size: NA
DNA: TGTGCCAGCAGTCTGGGACAGGGCTTAGGCTACACCTTC
CDR3: CASSLGQGLGYTF

J: TRBJ1-1
V: TRBV7-2
D: TRBD1
size: NA
DNA: TGTGCCAGCACCTTACTCTTAAGTGGCCGACAGGGCCCCGTCACTGAAGCTTTCTTT
CDR3: CASTLLLSGRQGPVTEAFF

J: TRBJ2-1
V: TRBV6-5
D: NA
size: NA
DNA: TGTGCCAGCAGTTACTCGAGACAGCCCTACAATGAGCAGTTCTTC
CDR3: CASSYSRQPYNEQFF

J: TRBJ1-1
V: TRBV7-3
D: NA
size: NA
DNA: TGTGCCAGCAGCCCAAGGCCGGGAACTGAAGCTTTCTTT
CDR3: CASSPRPGTEAFF

J: TRBJ1-1
V: TRBV2
D: NA
size: NA
DNA: TGTGCCAGCAGAGAGGGGACACAGACTGAAGCTTTCTTT
CDR3: CASREGTQTEAFF

J: TRBJ2-7
V: TRBV4-2
D: TRBD2
size: NA
DNA: TGTGCCAGCAGCCAAGATCGGGGGGGTCCCTTCTACGAGCAGTACTTC
CDR3: CASSQDRGGPFYEQYF

J: TRBJ2-2
V: TRBV28
D: NA
size: NA
DNA: TGTGCCAGCACCATGAGGGTTACCGGGGAGCTGTTTTTT
CDR3: CASTMRVTGELFF

J: TRBJ2-5
V: TRBV6-4
D: TRBD1
size: NA
DNA: TGTGCCAGCTCCCTGACAGGGAATAATATCGAGACCCAGTACTTC
CDR3: CASSLTGNNIETQYF

J: TRBJ2-7
V: TRBV11-2
D: NA
size: NA
DNA: TGTGCCAGCAGCCCAAGTCTCCGCCTCGAGCAGTACTTC
CDR3: CASSPSLRLEQYF

J: TRBJ1-3
V: TRBV6-1
D: NA
size: NA
DNA: TGTGCCAGCAGTGAAGCGGGGGGATCTGGAAACACCATATATTTT
CDR3: CASSEAGGSGNTIYF

J: TRBJ2-2
V: TRBV29-1
D: NA
size: NA
DNA: TGCAGCGTTGTAGGGGGCGGGGAGCTGTTTTTT
CDR3: CSVVGGGELFF

J: TRBJ2-3
V: TRBV5-4
D: TRBD2
size: NA
DNA: TGTGCCAGCAGCTTGTTTGCCAGCGGGGGTTTCACAGATACGCAGTATTTT
CDR3: CASSLFASGGFTDTQYF

J: TRBJ2-7
V: TRBV6-5
D: NA
size: NA
DNA: TGTGCCAGCAGTTACGGGCAGAGCTCCTACGAGCAGTACTTC
CDR3: CASSYGQSSYEQYF